One and the same sample provided the 30 T cell receptor beta chains below, sequenced in a study of CD8 T cell repertoires and HIV-1 epitope variants. Profiled with immunoSEQ multiplex PCR; TCRdb holds only in-frame clones, not every one. The sample carries roughly 4,800 clones, almost 65% recorded once. Their specific antigens are unknown. Source material: cultured CD8+ T cells derived from PBMCs. The source is a male donor with HIV.

The V call is TRBV29-1, the J call TRBJ1-1; weak D call: TRBD1 (6 bases). The CDR3 covers 13 residues. The V end lost 7 bases, the J end lost 5 bases, and 17 bases lay between the germline ends. The germline V gene encodes CDR1 SQVTM and CDR2 ANQGSEA. The CDR3 DNA reads as TGCAGCGCCGGTACAGGGTCGGGGACTGAAGCTTTCTTT. This encodes CSAGTGSGTEAFF.

This clone was observed a single time. The J gene is TRBJ2-7, the V gene TRBV6-5; D assignment may be TRBD1 or TRBD2 (5 bases each). The germline CDR1 and CDR2 sequences are MNHEY and SVGAGI. The CDR3 consists of 13 residues. Trimming shortened V by 6 bases and J by 7 bases, and 16 bases separated the two germline ends. The CDR3 DNA sequence: TGTGCCAGCAGCCAGGGACGGTCTGAGGAGCAGTACTTC. Its translation: CASSQGRSEEQYF.

This clone was observed a handful of times. The chain carries TRBV29-1 and TRBJ2-3, with a possible D match to TRBD2 (5 bases). This CDR3 is 15 amino acids long. In germline, CDR1 is SQVTM, CDR2 ANQGSEA. Trimming shortened V by 1 base and J by 4 bases, and 15 bases separated the two germline ends. CDR3 nucleotide sequence: TGCAGCGTTGAAGGCGGACCGCCGAGGGCAGATACGCAGTATTTT. It encodes CSVEGGPPRADTQYF.

Only one count was recorded for this clone. The rearrangement joins TRBV4-1 to TRBJ2-7, with a tentative D call TRBD1 (5 bases). The CDR3 loop spans 17 amino acids. Trimming took off 0 bases at V and 2 bases at J, with 17 bases between the two ends. The germline V gene encodes CDR1 MGHRA and CDR2 YSYEKL. Written as DNA, the CDR3 is TGCGCCAGCAGCCAAGAATTGGGCCAGGGCGTACCCTACGAGCAGTACTTC. Translation: CASSQELGQGVPYEQYF.

The chain is built from TRBV6-5 and TRBJ1-4; maybe TRBD1 (5 bases). Deletions cut 2 bases from V and 10 bases from J, with 11 bases between. CDR1 is MNHEY and CDR2 is SVGAGI in the germline V gene. This CDR3 is built from 13 residues. CDR3 sequence reads: CASSYKWGLKLFF. In DNA form, the CDR3 reads TGTGCCAGCAGTTACAAATGGGGACTAAAACTGTTTTTT.

This chain links TRBV19 with TRBJ2-1; D is uncertain. The V gene lost 5 bases and the J gene lost 0 bases, with 11 bases spanning the gap. CDR1 and CDR2 (germline): LNHDA, SQIVND (reference sequence). The CDR3 sequence is 15 residues long. CDR3 region: CASSEDQSSYNEQFF. The DNA of the CDR3 is TGTGCCAGTAGTGAGGACCAGAGCTCCTACAATGAGCAGTTCTTC.

V is TRBV29-1 and J is TRBJ2-2, with D perhaps TRBD1 or TRBD2 (7 bases each). Trimming took 7 bases from V and 5 from J, leaving 17 bases between them. The CDR3 runs to 14 residues. CDR1 is SQVTM, CDR2 ANQGSEA, per germline. The CDR3: CSAQGGAETGELFF. CDR3 sequence (DNA): TGCAGCGCCCAGGGGGGGGCCGAAACCGGGGAGCTGTTTTTT.

This clone was recorded only once. The chain carries TRBV6-1 and TRBJ1-5; D call uncertain. V lost 1 base, J lost 0 bases, and 7 bases lay in between. This CDR3 region has 15 residues. Germline CDR1 is MNHNS and CDR2 is SASEGT. CDR3 in amino acids: CASSEGPYSNQPQHF. In nucleotides, the CDR3 is TGTGCCAGCAGTGAAGGACCGTATAGCAATCAGCCCCAGCATTTT.

The CDR3: CASGLSAGELFF. CDR3 bases: TGTGCCAGCGGGTTGTCTGCCGGGGAGCTGTTTTTT. The chain uses TRBV28 and TRBJ2-2; D unresolved. The CDR3 has 12 amino acids. The germline V gene has CDR1 MDHEN and CDR2 SYDVKM. Trimming pared 8 bases from V and 6 bases from J, leaving 10 bases between. Combining the CDR3 with reference TRBV28 and TRBJ2-2 gives the whole variable domain DVKVTQSSRYLVKRTGEKVFLECVQDMDHENMFWYRQDPGLGLRLIYFSYDVKMKEKGDIPEGYSVSREKKERFSLILESASTNQTSMYLCASGLSAGELFFGEGSRLTVL.

CDR3 amino acids: CASTATSDTDTQYF. The CDR3 DNA sequence: TGTGCCAGTACTGCGACTAGCGACACAGATACGCAGTATTTT. The chain links TRBV19 to TRBJ2-3; TRBD2 aligns across 8 bases. CDR3 length equals 14 residues. Germline CDR1 is LNHDA and CDR2 is SQIVND (reference sequence). V lost 7 bases and J lost 2; bases outside the gene matches: 5.

This rearrangement joins TRBV27 to TRBJ1-1, with 8 bases fitting TRBD1. V lost 5 bases to trimming and J lost 7 bases; unmatched junction nucleotides: 15. Germline CDR1 and CDR2: MNHEY and SMNVEV (reference sequence). This CDR3 comprises 16 residues. This CDR3 reads CASSQNRLDRAVEAFF. The CDR3 DNA is TGTGCCAGCAGTCAAAATAGACTGGACAGGGCAGTTGAAGCTTTCTTT.

This clone was picked up a small number of times. This chain connects TRBV7-2 to TRBJ2-7, with D possibly being TRBD1 (5 bases). Germline V gene sequence: CDR1 SGHTA, CDR2 FQGNSA. The CDR3 runs 15 residues. V lost 1 base and J lost 0, with 10 bases in between. CDR3 sequence reads: CASSLGTLSSYEQYF. The CDR3 DNA follows: TGTGCCAGCAGCTTAGGGACATTGAGCTCCTACGAGCAGTACTTC.

V and J are TRBV18 and TRBJ2-1; D possibly uses TRBD1 or TRBD2 (5 bases each). The length of the CDR3 is 13 residues. Deletions cut 5 bases from V and 5 bases from J, with 10 bases between. CDR1 is KGHSH, CDR2 LQKENI, per germline. This CDR3 reads CASSEGNDNEQFF. The CDR3 coding sequence is TGTGCCAGCTCAGAGGGGAACGACAATGAGCAGTTCTTC. Full variable domain (remainder filled in from reference TRBV18 and TRBJ2-1): NAGVMQNPRHLVRRRGQEARLRCSPMKGHSHVYWYRQLPEEGLKFMVYLQKENIIDESGMPKERFSAEFPKEGPSILRIQQVVRGDSAAYFCASSEGNDNEQFFGPGTRLTVL.

The chain combines TRBV28 with TRBJ2-3, with 12 bases matching TRBD2. Germline CDR1 reads MDHEN; CDR2 reads SYDVKM. This CDR3 region has 19 residues. V lost 6 bases and J lost 5; bases outside the gene matches: 18. The CDR3 nucleotides read TGTGCCAGCAGCCCCATATTAATCCGACTAGCGGGAGATGGAGATACGCAGTATTTT. It encodes CASSPILIRLAGDGDTQYF. The complete variable domain, with remaining parts taken from reference TRBV28 and TRBJ2-3, reads DVKVTQSSRYLVKRTGEKVFLECVQDMDHENMFWYRQDPGLGLRLIYFSYDVKMKEKGDIPEGYSVSREKKERFSLILESASTNQTSMYLCASSPILIRLAGDGDTQYFGPGTRLTVL.

This chain links TRBV7-9 with TRBJ1-2, with D possibly TRBD1 on 6 matching bases. Germline CDR1 and CDR2: SEHNR and FQNEAQ (reference sequence). V gave up 5 bases and J gave up 4 bases, with 11 bases separating them. There are 13 residues in the CDR3. The CDR3 sequence is CASSPTGSYGYTF. CDR3 nucleotides: TGTGCCAGCAGCCCGACAGGTAGCTATGGCTACACCTTC.

The chain recombines TRBV28 with TRBJ2-2; D may match TRBD1 or TRBD2 (5 bases each). This CDR3 contains 13 residues. V was cut by 3 bases and J by 7 bases, with 9 bases left in between. Looked up from germline, CDR1 is MDHEN and CDR2 is SYDVKM. In DNA form, the CDR3 reads TGTGCCAGCAGTTTTAATGGGGGCGGGGAGCTGTTTTTT. Protein sequence: CASSFNGGGELFF.

The V call is TRBV5-6, the J call TRBJ2-5; D may correspond to TRBD1 or TRBD2 (5 bases each). Germline V gives CDR1 SGHDT, CDR2 YYEEEE. CDR3 size: 13 residues. V gave up 4 bases and J gave up 2 bases, with 9 bases separating them. Here the CDR3 DNA reads TGTGCCAGCAGCCTCGGGGCGCAAGAGACCCAGTACTTC. Its protein product is CASSLGAQETQYF.

The rearrangement joins TRBV29-1 to TRBJ2-3; TRBD1 matches 9 bases. Germline CDR1 reads SQVTM; CDR2 reads ANQGSEA. Trimming removed 3 bases from V and 0 bases from J; junction bases left unmatched: 4. CDR3 size: 15 residues. The CDR3 here is CSVDGTGPSTDTQYF. The DNA of the CDR3 is TGCAGCGTTGACGGGACAGGGCCCAGCACAGATACGCAGTATTTT.

The V and J genes are TRBV18 and TRBJ1-2, with 8 bases aligning to TRBD1. The CDR3 length is 17 residues. In germline, CDR1 is KGHSH, CDR2 LQKENI. Trimming removed 0 bases from V and 4 bases from J; junction bases left unmatched: 10. Here the CDR3 DNA reads TGTGCCAGCTCACCACCAAATAGACAGGGGACCGGCTATGGCTACACCTTC. It codes for CASSPPNRQGTGYGYTF. The variable domain in full, completed from reference TRBV18 and TRBJ1-2, reads NAGVMQNPRHLVRRRGQEARLRCSPMKGHSHVYWYRQLPEEGLKFMVYLQKENIIDESGMPKERFSAEFPKEGPSILRIQQVVRGDSAAYFCASSPPNRQGTGYGYTFGSGTRLTVV.

In its sample, this clone was seen once. This chain uses TRBV5-4 with TRBJ2-1; 8 positions agree with TRBD1. Losses at the gene ends were 5 bases for V and 7 bases for J; bases not matched to a gene: 11. The CDR3 totals 15 residues. Germline V gives CDR1 SGHNT, CDR2 YYREEE (reference sequence). CDR3 nucleotide sequence: TGTGCCAGCAGACCAGGACAGGGAACATTTAATGAGCAGTTCTTC. It specifies CASRPGQGTFNEQFF.

J is TRBJ2-7 and V is TRBV29-1; D not certain. Germline CDR1 is SQVTM and CDR2 is ANQGSEA. CDR3 size: 15 residues. V lost 2 bases and J 2 bases, leaving 16 bases between the germline ends. The CDR3 region has the DNA TGCAGCGTTGAATTTTCCGATAGCAGGACCTACGAGCAGTACTTC. Its translation is CSVEFSDSRTYEQYF.

This clone was seen only once. The chain joins TRBV11-1 to TRBJ2-7; a possible D gene is TRBD2 (7 bases). The CDR3 is made up of 16 amino acids. V was shortened by 2 bases and J by 5 bases, with 19 bases between the two germline ends. Germline CDR1 and CDR2: SGHAT and FQDESV (reference sequence). The chain's CDR3 is CASSLMAAEGGDEQYF. Here the CDR3 DNA reads TGTGCCAGCAGCTTAATGGCCGCGGAAGGGGGGGACGAGCAGTACTTC.

The V gene is TRBV28, the J gene TRBJ1-5; D unresolved. Germline assignment: CDR1 MDHEN and CDR2 SYDVKM. There are 14 residues in the CDR3. The CDR3 protein is CPGQAQYSNQPQHF. Written as DNA, the CDR3 is TGTCCCGGCCAGGCCCAGTATAGCAATCAGCCCCAGCATTTT.

J is TRBJ2-2 and V is TRBV4-1, with 10 bases fitting TRBD1. The CDR3 loop spans 17 amino acids. J lost 7 bases, V lost 0 bases, and 8 bases had no gene match. CDR1 and CDR2 (germline): MGHRA, YSYEKL. The CDR3 DNA reads as TGCGCCAGCAGCCAAGATAGACAGGGGGCGCAAGTCGGGGAGCTGTTTTTT. This encodes CASSQDRQGAQVGELFF.

The chain couples TRBV6-6 to TRBJ2-1; TRBD1 matches at 7 bases. The J segment lost 4 bases and the V segment lost 2 bases, leaving 5 bases of the junction unmatched. CDR1 is MNHNY, CDR2 SVGAGI, per germline (reference sequence). CDR3 length: 15 residues. CDR3 DNA: TGTGCCAGCAGTTACCGACAGGGCGAATACAATGAGCAGTTCTTC. Translation: CASSYRQGEYNEQFF.

The rearrangement links TRBV6-5 to TRBJ2-1; D uncertain. This CDR3 has 13 amino acids. V lost 2 bases to trimming and J lost 9 bases, with 11 bases between them. The germline gives CDR1 MNHEY, CDR2 SVGAGI. In nucleotides, the CDR3 is TGTGCCAGCAGTTACGGGATCACCGGTGAGCAGTTCTTC. Its translation is CASSYGITGEQFF.

This sequence joins TRBV25-1 and TRBJ2-7, with 7 bases aligning to TRBD2. The CDR3 has 13 amino acids. In germline, CDR1 is MGHDK, CDR2 SYGVNS. V was clipped by 10 bases and J by 4 bases; unmatched bases: 10. The chain's CDR3 is CATGGASGYEQYF. CDR3 nucleotide sequence: TGTGCCACCGGAGGCGCTAGCGGTTACGAGCAGTACTTC.

The J gene is TRBJ2-1, the V gene TRBV30; D remains ambiguous. The CDR3 totals 15 residues. V dropped 4 bases and J dropped 1 base, with 14 bases sitting between them. CDR1 is GTSNPN and CDR2 is SVGIG in the germline V gene (reference sequence). As DNA, the CDR3 is TGTGCCTGGACCGACCTACTGATATCCTACAATGAGCAGTTCTTC. It encodes CAWTDLLISYNEQFF. The whole variable domain, filled in from reference TRBV30 and TRBJ2-1, reads SQTIHQWPATLVQPVGSPLSLECTVEGTSNPNLYWYRQAAGRGLQLLFYSVGIGQISSEVPQNLSASRPQDRQFILSSKKLLLSDSGFYLCAWTDLLISYNEQFFGPGTRLTVL.

The V gene is TRBV9, the J gene TRBJ2-1; D remains ambiguous. V shed 0 bases and J shed 0 bases, with 10 bases lying between them. The CDR3 has 16 residues. CDR1 SGDLS and CDR2 YYNGEE come from the germline V gene. CDR3 region: CASSVEPPSSYNEQFF. The CDR3 bases are TGTGCCAGCAGCGTAGAGCCCCCAAGCTCCTACAATGAGCAGTTCTTC. The whole variable domain, filled in from reference TRBV9 and TRBJ2-1, reads DSGVTQTPKHLITATGQRVTLRCSPRSGDLSVYWYQQSLDQGLQFLIQYYNGEERAKGNILERFSAQQFPDLHSELNLSSLELGDSALYFCASSVEPPSSYNEQFFGPGTRLTVL.

The V call is TRBV15, the J call TRBJ2-7, with D possibly matching TRBD1 (6 bases). Germline V gene sequence: CDR1 LNHNV, CDR2 YYDKDF (reference sequence). The CDR3 is 15 amino acids. The ends were cut back, 6 bases at V and 2 bases at J, with 17 bases in the middle. The CDR3 loop reads CATSREQGAPYEQYF. The CDR3 region has the DNA TGTGCCACCAGTCGTGAACAGGGTGCCCCCTACGAGCAGTACTTC.